Listed below are T cell receptor beta chains from one sample, sequenced in a study of T cells after yellow fever vaccination. Each CDR3 protein gets one entry after TCRdb re-called the 5' RACE reads with MiXCR. The sample consists of some 320,000 distinct CDR3 sequences, roughly 4% of them appearing once. The input for sequencing was PBMCs, taken 5 days after the yellow fever booster vaccination. The receptors were gathered from a man aged 18-30 years who received the YFV17D yellow fever vaccine. CDR3s include the opening cysteine and the closing phenylalanine or tryptophan. The D gene is left open where the match is weak. Expanded clones are given a class, and other clones once, few, many or no size at all.

cdr3_aa: CASRRGQTNSPLHF
cdr3_nt: TGTGCCAGCAGGAGGGGACAGACAAATTCACCCCTCCACTTT
j_call: TRBJ1-6
d_call: TRBD1
clone_size: NA
v_call: TRBV7-6

cdr3_aa: CSAITGLHNEQFF
cdr3_nt: TGCAGTGCTATCACAGGGTTACACAATGAGCAGTTCTTC
j_call: TRBJ2-1
d_call: NA
clone_size: few
v_call: TRBV20-1

cdr3_aa: CASSQDGRTQATQYF
cdr3_nt: TGCGCCAGCAGCCAAGATGGGAGGACCCAAGCGACCCAGTACTTC
j_call: TRBJ2-5
d_call: NA
clone_size: many
v_call: TRBV4-1

cdr3_aa: CSARSVGDEKLFF
cdr3_nt: TGCAGTGCTAGATCGGTGGGGGATGAAAAACTGTTTTTT
j_call: TRBJ1-4
d_call: NA
clone_size: NA
v_call: TRBV20-1

cdr3_aa: CSATQHMGPRGETQYF
cdr3_nt: TGCAGTGCTACTCAACATATGGGGCCCAGAGGAGAGACCCAGTACTTC
j_call: TRBJ2-5
d_call: NA
clone_size: few
v_call: TRBV20-1

cdr3_aa: CASSFWGAATDTQYF
cdr3_nt: TGTGCCAGCAGTTTCTGGGGCGCCGCCACAGATACGCAGTATTTT
j_call: TRBJ2-3
d_call: NA
clone_size: NA
v_call: TRBV12-3/TRBV12-4

cdr3_aa: CASSLGQMQETQYF
cdr3_nt: TGTGCCAGCAGCTTAGGACAGATGCAAGAGACCCAGTACTTC
j_call: TRBJ2-5
d_call: NA
clone_size: NA
v_call: TRBV5-5

cdr3_aa: CASSLAFSGNTIYF
cdr3_nt: TGTGCCAGCAGCTTGGCCTTTTCGGGAAACACCATATATTTT
j_call: TRBJ1-3
d_call: NA
clone_size: few
v_call: TRBV7-9

cdr3_aa: CSAPPGTDTDTQYF
cdr3_nt: TGCAGTGCTCCACCCGGGACAGACACAGATACGCAGTATTTT
j_call: TRBJ2-3
d_call: TRBD1
clone_size: many
v_call: TRBV20-1

cdr3_aa: CASRAEDSPLHF
cdr3_nt: TGTGCCAGCAGGGCTGAAGATTCACCCCTCCACTTT
j_call: TRBJ1-6
d_call: NA
clone_size: few
v_call: TRBV7-3

cdr3_aa: CASSRTGDTEAFF
cdr3_nt: TGTGCCAGCAGTCGGACAGGGGACACTGAAGCTTTCTTT
j_call: TRBJ1-1
d_call: TRBD1
clone_size: many
v_call: TRBV12-3/TRBV12-4